This TCR beta chain was documented in a study of blood T cell repertoires in COVID-19. About the research overall: T cells, B-cell-depleted T cells, or PBMCs supplied cDNA or gDNA.

The CDR3 is 14 amino acids. The junction had 2 bases not matched to a gene; V was cut back by 4 bases and J by 4 bases. Germline V gene lookup returns CDR1 SGDLS and CDR2 YYNGEE. Those enrolled, adults aged roughly 18 to 90 years, came from fewer than 25 US areas. Participant-given clinical history determined each cohort assignment. Profiled with immunoSEQ multiplex PCR; TCRdb holds only in-frame clones, not every one. The sample yields 120,000 to 150,000 clones, about 80% seen once. The sequence came from a man aged 50 or older in a cohort exposed to, infected with or recovered from COVID-19 (not recorded which). The chain recombines TRBV9 with TRBJ1-2; 12 positions match TRBD1. Sequencing input: PBMCs or T cells enriched from blood (not recorded which). The CDR3 spells CASSQGQGAYGYTF. CDR3 in DNA: TGTGCCAGCAGCCAGGGACAGGGGGCCTATGGCTACACCTTC. Drawing the rest from reference TRBV9 and TRBJ1-2, the complete variable domain is DSGVTQTPKHLITATGQRVTLRCSPRSGDLSVYWYQQSLDQGLQFLIQYYNGEERAKGNILERFSAQQFPDLHSELNLSSLELGDSALYFCASSQGQGAYGYTFGSGTRLTVV.